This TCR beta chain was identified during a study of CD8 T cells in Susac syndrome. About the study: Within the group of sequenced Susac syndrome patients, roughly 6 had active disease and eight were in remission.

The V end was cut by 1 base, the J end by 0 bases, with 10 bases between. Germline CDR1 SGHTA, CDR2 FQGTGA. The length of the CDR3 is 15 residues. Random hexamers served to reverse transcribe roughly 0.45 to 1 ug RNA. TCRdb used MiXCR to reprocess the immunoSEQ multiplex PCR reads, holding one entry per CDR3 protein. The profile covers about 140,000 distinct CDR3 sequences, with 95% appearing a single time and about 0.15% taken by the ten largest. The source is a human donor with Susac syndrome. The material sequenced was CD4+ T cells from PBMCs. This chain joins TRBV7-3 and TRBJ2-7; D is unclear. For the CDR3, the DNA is TGTGCCAGCAGCTTAATTTGGAGCTCCTCCTACGAGCAGTACTTC. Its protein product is CASSLIWSSSYEQYF. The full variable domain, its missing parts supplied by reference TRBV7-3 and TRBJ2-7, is GAGVSQTPSNKVTEKGKYVELRCDPISGHTALYWYRQSLGQGPEFLIYFQGTGAADDSGLPNDRFFAVRPEGSVSTLKIQRTERGDSAVYLCASSLIWSSSYEQYFGPGTRLTVT.